This TCR beta chain was observed in a study of beta chain features in type 1 diabetes. Study-wide findings and caveats: TCRB CDR3s were moderately but significantly shorter in Type 1 diabetes patients in all four CD4+ subsets.

Expressed TCRB transcripts were sequenced, since all the RNA that had been isolated was reverse transcribed. Sequencing was performed with immunoSEQ multiplex PCR; in TCRdb, only in-frame clones are kept and a portion is missing. The sample lists 250,000 or so clones; roughly 20% were seen once. As for this clone: What it binds is not known.

This CDR3 region has 14 residues. The V end was cut by 0 bases, the J end by 7 bases, with 13 bases between. Germline V gives CDR1 SGDLS, CDR2 YYNGEE. This TCR was recovered from a woman in her thirties or forties with type 1 diabetes. V usage is TRBV9 and J usage is TRBJ1-2, with unresolved D. Sequenced input: naive CD4+ T cells from blood. CDR3 sequence: CASSVDHSISGYTF. The CDR3 nucleotides read TGTGCCAGCAGCGTAGACCACTCTATCTCTGGCTACACCTTC.